A selection of T cell receptor beta chains follows, all from one sample in a study of vaccination effects on CD4 cells after COVID-19. For these receptors, no antigen is known. Only in-frame clones appear in the TCRdb table, and some are missing; sequencing was by immunoSEQ multiplex PCR. Among around 50,000 clones, less than 85% were seen once, and the ten largest hold 6.5% to 8.5%. The sample in question was CD4+ T cells from PBMCs cultured without peptide, obtained after COVID-19 vaccination. The receptors were gathered from a human donor who received a COVID-19 vaccine. Each CDR3 is given with its conserved first and last residue. Not every row has a clone size; where given, it reads once, few, many or a size class.

clone_size: .; v_call: TRBV19; j_call: TRBJ2-5; cdr3_aa: CASSPGLAGVETQYF
clone_size: .; v_call: TRBV15; j_call: TRBJ2-5; cdr3_aa: CATSTYNQETQYF
clone_size: once; v_call: TRBV30; j_call: TRBJ1-1; cdr3_aa: CAWTGTGGISEAFF
clone_size: .; v_call: TRBV2; j_call: TRBJ1-2; cdr3_aa: CASSEAEQGGYTF
clone_size: once; v_call: TRBV25-1; j_call: TRBJ2-5; cdr3_aa: CASSESVVNWGEETQYF
clone_size: once; v_call: TRBV11-2; j_call: TRBJ2-3; cdr3_aa: CASSLAVSSRGSTDTQYF
clone_size: few; v_call: TRBV29-1; j_call: TRBJ1-1; cdr3_aa: CSPTGDGGTEAFF
clone_size: .; v_call: TRBV7-2; j_call: TRBJ1-3; cdr3_aa: CASSLKQVSGNTIYF
clone_size: once; v_call: TRBV6-1; j_call: TRBJ2-3; cdr3_aa: CASSELWGDTQYF
clone_size: .; v_call: TRBV4-1; j_call: TRBJ2-7; cdr3_aa: CASSQVGQYIHEQYF
clone_size: .; v_call: TRBV19; j_call: TRBJ2-1; cdr3_aa: CASSSGHSSYNEQFF
clone_size: .; v_call: TRBV18; j_call: TRBJ2-7; cdr3_aa: CASVPRSSYEQYF
clone_size: .; v_call: TRBV6-5; j_call: TRBJ1-1; cdr3_aa: CASSPGNTEAFF
clone_size: .; v_call: TRBV10-3; j_call: TRBJ1-6; cdr3_aa: CAISGARGPLHF
clone_size: .; v_call: TRBV18; j_call: TRBJ2-2; cdr3_aa: CASSPQKAANTGELFF
clone_size: once; v_call: TRBV5-1; j_call: TRBJ1-6; cdr3_aa: CASSLGERNSPLHF
clone_size: .; v_call: TRBV5-1; j_call: TRBJ2-7; cdr3_aa: CASSSLNGAYEQYF
clone_size: few; v_call: TRBV18; j_call: TRBJ2-7; cdr3_aa: CASSPNRGYEQYF
clone_size: .; v_call: TRBV19; j_call: TRBJ1-5; cdr3_aa: CASSIAGEGSNQPQHF
clone_size: .; v_call: TRBV29-1; j_call: TRBJ1-2; cdr3_aa: CSVDGWGNYGYTF
clone_size: .; v_call: TRBV3-1/TRBV3-2; j_call: TRBJ2-7; cdr3_aa: CASNGPGETYEQYF
clone_size: .; v_call: TRBV24-1; j_call: TRBJ2-3; cdr3_aa: CATSGSFGTQYF
clone_size: .; v_call: TRBV29-1; j_call: TRBJ1-1; cdr3_aa: CSADLNTEAFF
clone_size: .; v_call: TRBV7-7; j_call: TRBJ2-5; cdr3_aa: CASSLSQTSGPRETQYF
clone_size: .; v_call: TRBV28; j_call: TRBJ2-3; cdr3_aa: CASRTSTDTQYF
clone_size: .; v_call: TRBV6-5; j_call: TRBJ1-1; cdr3_aa: CASSYSWDRGEAFF
clone_size: .; v_call: TRBV5-1; j_call: TRBJ1-1; cdr3_aa: CASSLDGAKLMNTEAFF
clone_size: .; v_call: TRBV5-1; j_call: TRBJ2-7; cdr3_aa: CASSSQGSGYEQYF
clone_size: .; v_call: TRBV10-2; j_call: TRBJ1-1; cdr3_aa: CASSVVGNTEAFF
clone_size: .; v_call: TRBV4-1; j_call: TRBJ1-2; cdr3_aa: CASSQTQGADYGYTF
clone_size: few; v_call: TRBV3-1/TRBV3-2; j_call: TRBJ2-3; cdr3_aa: CASSQDVGVPDTQYF
clone_size: few; v_call: TRBV5-6; j_call: TRBJ2-3; cdr3_aa: CASSGLGTDTQYF
clone_size: .; v_call: TRBV18; j_call: TRBJ2-5; cdr3_aa: CASSSDIQETQYF
clone_size: .; v_call: TRBV6-5; j_call: TRBJ1-5; cdr3_aa: CASSYGTGGDQPQHF
clone_size: .; v_call: TRBV5-4; j_call: TRBJ2-3; cdr3_aa: CASSLAAGGSDTQYF
clone_size: .; v_call: TRBV19; j_call: TRBJ2-6; cdr3_aa: CASEAGSSGANVLTF
clone_size: few; v_call: TRBV19; j_call: TRBJ2-7; cdr3_aa: CASKNSASSSYEQYF
clone_size: .; v_call: TRBV25-1; j_call: TRBJ1-1; cdr3_aa: CASRTMNTEAFF
clone_size: .; v_call: TRBV19; j_call: TRBJ2-6; cdr3_aa: CASTSGQGGSGANVLTF
clone_size: .; v_call: TRBV21-1; j_call: TRBJ2-3; cdr3_aa: CASSKEERGTSGGYTQYF
clone_size: .; v_call: TRBV27; j_call: TRBJ1-6; cdr3_aa: CASSLSGTGAANSPLHF
clone_size: few; v_call: TRBV3-1/TRBV3-2; j_call: TRBJ2-7; cdr3_aa: CASSHFRLAGADAQYF
clone_size: .; v_call: TRBV6-5; j_call: TRBJ2-3; cdr3_aa: CASSSQGDTQYF
clone_size: .; v_call: TRBV7-2; j_call: TRBJ2-3; cdr3_aa: CASRKGQSTDTQYF
clone_size: .; v_call: TRBV3-1/TRBV3-2; j_call: TRBJ2-2; cdr3_aa: CASSQPGELFF
clone_size: .; v_call: TRBV29-1; j_call: TRBJ1-3; cdr3_aa: CSAADRNGNTIYF
clone_size: .; v_call: TRBV5-1; j_call: TRBJ2-1; cdr3_aa: CASSPSRGSGGDPSYNEQFF
clone_size: .; v_call: TRBV25-1; j_call: TRBJ2-1; cdr3_aa: CASSEYRGLRAYNEQFF
clone_size: .; v_call: TRBV11-2; j_call: TRBJ2-3; cdr3_aa: CASSLNRDPLWDTQYF